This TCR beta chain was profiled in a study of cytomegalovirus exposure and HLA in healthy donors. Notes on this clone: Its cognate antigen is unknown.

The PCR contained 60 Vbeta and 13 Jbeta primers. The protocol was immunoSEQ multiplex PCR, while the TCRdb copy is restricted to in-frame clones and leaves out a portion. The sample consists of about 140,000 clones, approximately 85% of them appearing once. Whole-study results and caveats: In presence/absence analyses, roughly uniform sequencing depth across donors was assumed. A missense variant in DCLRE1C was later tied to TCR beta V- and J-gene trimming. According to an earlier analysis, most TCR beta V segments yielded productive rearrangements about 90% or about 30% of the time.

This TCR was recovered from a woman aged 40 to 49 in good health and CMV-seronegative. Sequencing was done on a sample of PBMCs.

CDR3 region: CASRVGRLTGELFF. The CDR3 DNA is TGTGCCAGCAGAGTCGGGAGACTCACCGGGGAGCTGTTTTTT. The chain carries TRBV9 and TRBJ2-2, with D possibly matching TRBD2 (6 bases). Trimming left V 5 bases short and J 4 bases short, with 12 bases between. There are 14 residues in the CDR3. Germline-derived CDR1 and CDR2 are SGDLS and YYNGEE.